The T cell receptor (beta chain) under discussion was sequenced for a study of blood T cell repertoires in COVID-19. For the study at large: Researchers got acute and convalescent COVID-19 samples from the United States, Italy and Spain. PBMCs, B-cell-depleted T cells, or T cells provided the cDNA or gDNA that made up the material.

Using immunoSEQ multiplex PCR, the repertoire was profiled, and TCRdb retains in-frame clones only, with some absent. This table has roughly 100,000 clones, around four fifths appearing once. Germline CDR1 SGHVS, CDR2 FNYEAQ. J gave up 7 bases and V 4 bases, and 8 bases lay outside the gene matches. This CDR3 is 15 amino acids long. The chain is built from TRBV7-6 and TRBJ2-1; the match to TRBD1 covers 9 bases. The sequenced sample was peripheral blood. This receptor was identified in a man in his sixties with active or convalescent COVID-19. The CDR3 DNA follows: TGTGCCAGCAGCTCCGGGACAGGGAGTAGGAATGAGCAGTTCTTC. This sequence encodes CASSSGTGSRNEQFF.